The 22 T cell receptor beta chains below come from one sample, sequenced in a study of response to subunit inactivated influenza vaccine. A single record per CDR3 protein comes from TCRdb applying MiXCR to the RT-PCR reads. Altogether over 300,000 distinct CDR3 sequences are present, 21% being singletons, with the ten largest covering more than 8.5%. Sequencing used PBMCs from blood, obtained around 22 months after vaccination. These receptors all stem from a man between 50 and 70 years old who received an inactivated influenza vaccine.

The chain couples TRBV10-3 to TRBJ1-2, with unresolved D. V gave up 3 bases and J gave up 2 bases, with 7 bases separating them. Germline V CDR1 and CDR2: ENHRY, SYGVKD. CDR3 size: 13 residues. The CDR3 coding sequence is TGTGCCATCAGTGATAACAGAAACTATGGCTACACCTTC. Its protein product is CAISDNRNYGYTF.

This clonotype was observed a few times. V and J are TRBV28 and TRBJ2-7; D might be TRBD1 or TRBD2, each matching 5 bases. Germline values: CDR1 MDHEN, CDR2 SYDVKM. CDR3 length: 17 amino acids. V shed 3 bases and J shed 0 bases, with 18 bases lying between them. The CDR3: CASSFITVRDLSYEQYF. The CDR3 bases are TGTGCCAGCAGTTTCATTACCGTCCGGGACCTCTCCTACGAGCAGTACTTC. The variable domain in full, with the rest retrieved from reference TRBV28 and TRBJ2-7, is DVKVTQSSRYLVKRTGEKVFLECVQDMDHENMFWYRQDPGLGLRLIYFSYDVKMKEKGDIPEGYSVSREKKERFSLILESASTNQTSMYLCASSFITVRDLSYEQYFGPGTRLTVT.

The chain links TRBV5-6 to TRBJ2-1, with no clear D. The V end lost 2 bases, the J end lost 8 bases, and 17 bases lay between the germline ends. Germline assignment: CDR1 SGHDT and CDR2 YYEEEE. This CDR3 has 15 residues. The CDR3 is CASSLLGPLADEQFF. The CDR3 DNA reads TGTGCCAGCAGCTTATTAGGGCCCCTGGCCGATGAGCAGTTCTTC.

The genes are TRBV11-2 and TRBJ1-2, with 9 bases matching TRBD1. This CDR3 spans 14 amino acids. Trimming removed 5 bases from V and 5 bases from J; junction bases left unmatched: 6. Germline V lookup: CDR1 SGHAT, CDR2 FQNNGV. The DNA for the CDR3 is TGTGCCAGCAGCCAACAGGGGGCGGCGTATGGCTACACCTTC. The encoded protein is CASSQQGAAYGYTF. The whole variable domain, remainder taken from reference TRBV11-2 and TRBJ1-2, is EAGVAQSPRYKIIEKRQSVAFWCNPISGHATLYWYQQILGQGPKLLIQFQNNGVVDDSQLPKDRFSAERLKGVDSTLKIQPAKLEDSAVYLCASSQQGAAYGYTFGSGTRLTVV.

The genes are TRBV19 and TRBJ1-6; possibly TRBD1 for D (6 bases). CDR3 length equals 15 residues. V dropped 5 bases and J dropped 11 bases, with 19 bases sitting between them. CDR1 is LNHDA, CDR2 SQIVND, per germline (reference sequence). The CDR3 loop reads CASSASTGLGAPLHF. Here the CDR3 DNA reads TGTGCCAGTAGTGCGTCGACAGGCCTTGGGGCACCCCTCCACTTT.

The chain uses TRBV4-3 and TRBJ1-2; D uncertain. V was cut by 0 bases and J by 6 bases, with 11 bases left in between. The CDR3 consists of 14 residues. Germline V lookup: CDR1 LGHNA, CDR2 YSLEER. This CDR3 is CASSQDGRRDGYTF. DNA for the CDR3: TGCGCCAGCAGCCAAGACGGGAGGAGAGATGGCTACACCTTC.

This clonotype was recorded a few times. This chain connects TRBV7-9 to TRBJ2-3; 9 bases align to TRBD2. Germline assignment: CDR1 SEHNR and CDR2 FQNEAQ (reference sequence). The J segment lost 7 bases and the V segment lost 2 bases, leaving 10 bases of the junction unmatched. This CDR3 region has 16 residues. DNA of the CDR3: TGTGCCAGCAGCTTACCCCTCGCGGGAGGGTTGAATACGCAGTATTTT. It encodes CASSLPLAGGLNTQYF.

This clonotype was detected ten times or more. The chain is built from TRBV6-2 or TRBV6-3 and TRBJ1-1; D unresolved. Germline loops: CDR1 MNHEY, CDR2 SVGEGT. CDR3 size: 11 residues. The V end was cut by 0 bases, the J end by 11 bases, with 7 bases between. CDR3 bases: TGTGCCAGCAGTTACTCGGGGAGGGCTTTCTTT. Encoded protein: CASSYSGRAFF.

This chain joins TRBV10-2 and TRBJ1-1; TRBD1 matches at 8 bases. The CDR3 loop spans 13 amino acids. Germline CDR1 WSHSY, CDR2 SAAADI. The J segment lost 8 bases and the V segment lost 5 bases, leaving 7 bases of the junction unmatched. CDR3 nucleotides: TGCGCCAGCAGTCCCGATCGGGACAGGGAAGCTTTCTTT. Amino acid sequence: CASSPDRDREAFF.

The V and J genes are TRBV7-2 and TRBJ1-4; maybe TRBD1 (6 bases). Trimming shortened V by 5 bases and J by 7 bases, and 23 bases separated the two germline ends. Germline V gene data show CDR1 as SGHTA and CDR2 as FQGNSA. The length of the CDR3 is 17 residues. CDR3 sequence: CASSPWTGGGLVEKLFF. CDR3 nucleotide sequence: TGTGCCAGCAGCCCGTGGACGGGGGGCGGTTTAGTTGAAAAACTGTTTTTT.

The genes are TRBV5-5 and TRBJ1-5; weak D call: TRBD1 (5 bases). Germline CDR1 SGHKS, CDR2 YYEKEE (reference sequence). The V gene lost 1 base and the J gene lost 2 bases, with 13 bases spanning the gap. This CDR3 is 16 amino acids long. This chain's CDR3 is CASSLRGPEGNQPQHF. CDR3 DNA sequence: TGTGCCAGCAGCTTGAGGGGCCCCGAGGGCAATCAGCCCCAGCATTTT.

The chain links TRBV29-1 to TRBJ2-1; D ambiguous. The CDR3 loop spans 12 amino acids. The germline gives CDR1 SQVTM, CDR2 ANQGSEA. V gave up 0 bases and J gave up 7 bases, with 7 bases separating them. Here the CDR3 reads CSVEDAGNEQFF. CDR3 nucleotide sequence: TGCAGCGTTGAAGACGCTGGTAATGAGCAGTTCTTC.

CDR3 protein: CASSLDGQGGLGYTF. CDR3 nucleotide sequence: TGCGCCAGCAGCTTGGATGGGCAGGGTGGTCTTGGCTACACCTTC. The chain employs TRBV5-1 and TRBJ1-2, with TRBD1 as a possible D gene (5 bases). The germline CDR1 and CDR2 sequences are SGHRS and YFSETQ. V lost 0 bases and J lost 7, with 16 bases in between. The CDR3 is made up of 15 amino acids.

The CDR3 nucleotides read TGTGCCAGCAGTTACCCCTTGGGTGAGGTGAACACTGAAGCTTTCTTT. It translates to CASSYPLGEVNTEAFF. The chain carries TRBV6-2 or TRBV6-3 and TRBJ1-1; D is unresolved. This CDR3 is 16 amino acids long. The germline CDR1 and CDR2 sequences are MNHEY and SVGEGT. Trimming pared 2 bases from V and 0 bases from J, leaving 13 bases between.

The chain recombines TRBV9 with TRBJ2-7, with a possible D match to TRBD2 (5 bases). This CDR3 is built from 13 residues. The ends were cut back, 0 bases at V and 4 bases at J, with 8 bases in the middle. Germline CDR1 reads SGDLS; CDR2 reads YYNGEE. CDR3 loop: CASSVAEGYEQYF. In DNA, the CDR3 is TGTGCCAGCAGCGTAGCTGAGGGTTACGAGCAGTACTTC.

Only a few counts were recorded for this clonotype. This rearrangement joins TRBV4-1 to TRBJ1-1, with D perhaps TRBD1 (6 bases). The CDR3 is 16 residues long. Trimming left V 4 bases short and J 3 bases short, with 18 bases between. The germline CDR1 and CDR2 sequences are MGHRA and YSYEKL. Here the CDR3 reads CASSPWTQGGYTEAFF. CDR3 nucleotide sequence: TGCGCCAGCAGCCCTTGGACACAGGGAGGGTACACTGAAGCTTTCTTT.

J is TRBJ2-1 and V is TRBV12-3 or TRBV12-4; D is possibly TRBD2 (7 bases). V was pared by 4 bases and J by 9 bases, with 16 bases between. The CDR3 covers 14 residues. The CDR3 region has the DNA TGTGCCAGCAGTTCGAGGGGGGGCCGGGTTGAGCAGTTCTTC. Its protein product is CASSSRGGRVEQFF.

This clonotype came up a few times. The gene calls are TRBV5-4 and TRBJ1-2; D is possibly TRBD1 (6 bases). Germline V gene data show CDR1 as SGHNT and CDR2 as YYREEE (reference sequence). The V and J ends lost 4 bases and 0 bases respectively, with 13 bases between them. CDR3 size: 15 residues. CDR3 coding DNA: TGTGCCAGCAGCCCTGGACAGAACCCTAACTATGGCTACACCTTC. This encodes CASSPGQNPNYGYTF.

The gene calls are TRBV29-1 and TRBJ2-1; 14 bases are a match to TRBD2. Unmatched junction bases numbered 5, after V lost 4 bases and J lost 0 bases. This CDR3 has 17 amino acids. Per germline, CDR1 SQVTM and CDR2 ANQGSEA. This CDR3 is CSVAGTSGSRSYNEQFF. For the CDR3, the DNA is TGCAGCGTTGCAGGGACTAGCGGGAGCCGCTCCTACAATGAGCAGTTCTTC.

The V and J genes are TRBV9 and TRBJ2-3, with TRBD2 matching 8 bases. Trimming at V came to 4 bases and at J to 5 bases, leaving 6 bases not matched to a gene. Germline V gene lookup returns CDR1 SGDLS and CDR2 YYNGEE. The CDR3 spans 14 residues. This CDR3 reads CASSPRLAKDTQYF. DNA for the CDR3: TGTGCCAGCAGCCCACGACTAGCGAAAGATACGCAGTATTTT.

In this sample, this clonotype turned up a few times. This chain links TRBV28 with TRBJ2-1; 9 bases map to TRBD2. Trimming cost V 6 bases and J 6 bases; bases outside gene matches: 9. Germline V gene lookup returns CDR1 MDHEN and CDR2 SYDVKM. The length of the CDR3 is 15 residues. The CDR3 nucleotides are TGTGCCAGCAGATTAGCGGGAGTCTTTTCCAATGAGCAGTTCTTC. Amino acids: CASRLAGVFSNEQFF.

The CDR3 spells CASSREETQYF. CDR3 nucleotides: TGTGCCAGCTCCCGGGAAGAGACCCAGTACTTC. The chain recombines TRBV7-9 with TRBJ2-5; D call uncertain. The V end lost 8 bases, the J end lost 3 bases, and 7 bases lay between the germline ends. The V gene's germline CDR1 is SEHNR and CDR2 FQNEAQ (reference sequence). CDR3 length: 11 amino acids.